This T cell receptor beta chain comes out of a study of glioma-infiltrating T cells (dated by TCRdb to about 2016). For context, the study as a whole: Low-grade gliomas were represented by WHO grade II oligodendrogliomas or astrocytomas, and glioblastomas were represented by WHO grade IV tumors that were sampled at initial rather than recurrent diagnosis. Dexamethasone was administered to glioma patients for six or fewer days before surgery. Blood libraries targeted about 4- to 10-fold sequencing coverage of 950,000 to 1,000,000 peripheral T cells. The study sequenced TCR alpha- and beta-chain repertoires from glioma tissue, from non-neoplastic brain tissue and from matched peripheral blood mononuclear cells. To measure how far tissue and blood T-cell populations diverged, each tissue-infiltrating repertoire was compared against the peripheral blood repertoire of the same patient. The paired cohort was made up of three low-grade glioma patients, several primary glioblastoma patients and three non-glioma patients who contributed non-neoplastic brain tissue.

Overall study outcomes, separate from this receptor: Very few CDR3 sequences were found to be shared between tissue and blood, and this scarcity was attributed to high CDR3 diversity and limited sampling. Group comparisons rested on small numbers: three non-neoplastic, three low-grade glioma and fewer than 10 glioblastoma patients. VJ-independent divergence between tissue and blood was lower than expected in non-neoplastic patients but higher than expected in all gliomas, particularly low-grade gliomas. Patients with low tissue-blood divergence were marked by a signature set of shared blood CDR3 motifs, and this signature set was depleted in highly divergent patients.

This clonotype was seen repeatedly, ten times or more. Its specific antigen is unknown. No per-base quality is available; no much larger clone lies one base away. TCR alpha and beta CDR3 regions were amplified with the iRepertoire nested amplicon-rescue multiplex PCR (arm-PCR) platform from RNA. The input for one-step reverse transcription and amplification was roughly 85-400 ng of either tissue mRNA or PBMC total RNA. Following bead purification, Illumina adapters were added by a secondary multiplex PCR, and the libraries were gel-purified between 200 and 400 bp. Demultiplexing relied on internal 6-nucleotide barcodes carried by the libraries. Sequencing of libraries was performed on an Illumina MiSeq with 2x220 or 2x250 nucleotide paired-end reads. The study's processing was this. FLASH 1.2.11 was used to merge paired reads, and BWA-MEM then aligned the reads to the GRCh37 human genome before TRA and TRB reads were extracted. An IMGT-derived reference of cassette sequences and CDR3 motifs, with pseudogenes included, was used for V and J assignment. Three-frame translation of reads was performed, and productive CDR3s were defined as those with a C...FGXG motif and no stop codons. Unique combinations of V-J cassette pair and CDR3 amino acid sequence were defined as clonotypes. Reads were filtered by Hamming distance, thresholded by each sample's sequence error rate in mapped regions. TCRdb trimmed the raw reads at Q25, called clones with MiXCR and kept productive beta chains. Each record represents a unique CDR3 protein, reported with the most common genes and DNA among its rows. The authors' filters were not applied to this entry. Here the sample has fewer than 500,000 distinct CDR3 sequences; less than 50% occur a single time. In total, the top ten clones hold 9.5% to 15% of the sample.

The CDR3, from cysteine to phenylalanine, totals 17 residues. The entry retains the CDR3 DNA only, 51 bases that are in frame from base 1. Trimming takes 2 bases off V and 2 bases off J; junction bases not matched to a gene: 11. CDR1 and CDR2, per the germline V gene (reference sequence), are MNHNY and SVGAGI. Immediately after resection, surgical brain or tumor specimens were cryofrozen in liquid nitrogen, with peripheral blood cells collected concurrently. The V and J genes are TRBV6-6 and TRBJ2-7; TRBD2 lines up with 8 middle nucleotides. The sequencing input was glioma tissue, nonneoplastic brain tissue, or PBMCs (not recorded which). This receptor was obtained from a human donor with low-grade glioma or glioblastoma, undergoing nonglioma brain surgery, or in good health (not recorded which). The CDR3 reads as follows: CASSYAPSSGRAYEQYF. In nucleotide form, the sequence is TGTGCCAGCAGTTACGCCCCTTCAAGCGGGAGAGCCTACGAGCAGTACTTC.